This T cell receptor beta chain was identified in a study of T cell responses to AZD1222 COVID-19 vaccine. Measured with immunoSEQ multiplex PCR; TCRdb has only the in-frame clones, and not every one. The repertoire holds 55,000 to 65,000 clones, approximately 83% seen once, with about 15% in the top ten. Study results and limitations: Donors, mostly white British, included more females; clonal diversity was possibly underestimated.

The V gene's germline CDR1 is SQVTM and CDR2 ANQGSEA. This CDR3 has 11 amino acids. Trimming stripped 2 bases from V and 5 bases from J, with 3 bases between. With regard to this clone: As yet, its antigen is unknown.

This sample comprised peripheral blood, obtained on day 0 of AZD1222 vaccination. This rearrangement joins TRBV29-1 to TRBJ1-4; D ambiguous. This sequence was found in an adult in good health. The CDR3 DNA sequence: TGCAGCGTTGAACAGAATGAAAAACTGTTTTTT. It is translated as CSVEQNEKLFF.